Listed below are T cell receptor beta chains from one sample, sequenced in a study of beta chain features in type 1 diabetes. The table came from immunoSEQ multiplex PCR; TCRdb's copy has only in-frame clones and leaves some out. The data show about 370,000 clones, with roughly a tenth seen just once and around 0.66% held by the top ten. The specimen sequenced was central memory CD4+ T cells from blood. The receptors were gathered from a man aged 30-40 years with type 1 diabetes. The CDR3 runs from the conserved cysteine through the conserved F or W. D genes are given only for firm matches. Rows may omit the clone size; those that give it use once, few, many or a size class.

v_call: TRBV7-9; clone_size: many; j_call: TRBJ2-7; d_call: TRBD1; cdr3_aa: CASSSMTGGPEQYF; cdr3_nt: TGTGCCAGCAGCTCTATGACAGGGGGTCCTGAGCAGTACTTC
v_call: TRBV6-1; clone_size: -; j_call: TRBJ2-1; d_call: -; cdr3_aa: CASMRTGTTQFF; cdr3_nt: TGTGCCAGCATGCGAACCGGGACAACTCAGTTCTTC
v_call: TRBV28; clone_size: few; j_call: TRBJ1-2; d_call: TRBD1; cdr3_aa: CASSLLTGANYGYTF; cdr3_nt: TGTGCCAGCAGTTTATTAACAGGGGCAAACTATGGCTACACCTTC
v_call: TRBV7-2; clone_size: many; j_call: TRBJ2-3; d_call: TRBD2; cdr3_aa: CASSLSWSSGDTQYF; cdr3_nt: TGTGCCAGCAGCTTATCATGGTCTAGCGGGGATACGCAGTATTTT
v_call: TRBV5-8; clone_size: -; j_call: TRBJ2-7; d_call: -; cdr3_aa: CASSVLTGSHEQYF; cdr3_nt: TGTGCCAGCAGCGTACTAACAGGGTCCCACGAGCAGTACTTC
v_call: TRBV5-1; clone_size: few; j_call: TRBJ2-5; d_call: -; cdr3_aa: CASSAGETQYF; cdr3_nt: TGCGCCAGCAGCGCCGGGGAGACCCAGTACTTC
v_call: TRBV10-3; clone_size: -; j_call: TRBJ2-7; d_call: -; cdr3_aa: CAITQGPSREQYF; cdr3_nt: TGTGCCATCACTCAGGGGCCTTCTAGGGAGCAGTACTTC
v_call: TRBV7-8; clone_size: few; j_call: TRBJ2-3; d_call: -; cdr3_aa: CASSLVGGDTQYF; cdr3_nt: TGTGCCAGCAGCTTAGTCGGAGGAGATACGCAGTATTTT
v_call: TRBV7-9; clone_size: -; j_call: TRBJ2-1; d_call: TRBD2; cdr3_aa: CASSLREGHNEQFF; cdr3_nt: TGTGCCAGCAGCTTGCGGGAGGGCCACAATGAGCAGTTCTTC
v_call: TRBV29-1; clone_size: -; j_call: TRBJ1-2; d_call: TRBD1; cdr3_aa: CSVGDTQGQNYGYTF; cdr3_nt: TGCAGCGTGGGGGATACCCAGGGACAGAATTATGGCTACACCTTC
v_call: TRBV5-1; clone_size: -; j_call: TRBJ2-7; d_call: TRBD1; cdr3_aa: CASSLVTGGWKDF; cdr3_nt: TGTGCCAGCAGCTTGGTTACAGGGGGCTGGAAAGACTTC
v_call: TRBV5-4; clone_size: few; j_call: TRBJ2-7; d_call: TRBD2; cdr3_aa: CASSSGTNPYEQYF; cdr3_nt: TGTGCCAGCAGCTCAGGGACTAACCCGTACGAGCAGTACTTC
v_call: TRBV5-5; clone_size: few; j_call: TRBJ2-1; d_call: TRBD2; cdr3_aa: CASSASGREYNEQFF; cdr3_nt: TGTGCCAGCAGCGCCAGCGGGAGGGAGTACAATGAGCAGTTCTTC
v_call: TRBV7-8; clone_size: -; j_call: TRBJ2-5; d_call: -; cdr3_aa: CASSLGGLPRETQYF; cdr3_nt: TGCGCCAGCAGCTTAGGGGGACTCCCCCGTGAGACCCAGTACTTC
v_call: TRBV7-9; clone_size: -; j_call: TRBJ2-5; d_call: -; cdr3_aa: CASSLVNPPGETQYF; cdr3_nt: TGTGCCAGCAGCTTGGTAAACCCCCCGGGGGAGACCCAGTACTTC
v_call: TRBV27; clone_size: -; j_call: TRBJ1-5; d_call: -; cdr3_aa: CASSLNSGDQPQHF; cdr3_nt: TGTGCCAGCAGTTTAAATTCAGGGGACCAGCCCCAGCATTTT
v_call: TRBV6-5; clone_size: few; j_call: TRBJ2-7; d_call: -; cdr3_aa: CASSYKGGSYEQYF; cdr3_nt: TGTGCCAGCAGTTACAAGGGGGGGAGCTACGAGCAGTACTTC
v_call: TRBV6-6; clone_size: few; j_call: TRBJ2-1; d_call: TRBD1; cdr3_aa: CASSYSGQSYNEQFF; cdr3_nt: TGTGCCAGCAGTTACTCGGGACAGTCCTACAATGAGCAGTTCTTC
v_call: TRBV30; clone_size: -; j_call: TRBJ1-2; d_call: -; cdr3_aa: CAWSVLVGFGYTF; cdr3_nt: TGTGCCTGGAGTGTACTGGTGGGGTTTGGCTACACCTTC
v_call: TRBV9; clone_size: -; j_call: TRBJ2-2; d_call: -; cdr3_aa: CASSEQTASTGELFF; cdr3_nt: TGTGCCAGCAGCGAACAGACCGCTAGTACCGGGGAGCTGTTTTTT
v_call: TRBV28; clone_size: few; j_call: TRBJ1-2; d_call: -; cdr3_aa: CASSLQGFGYTF; cdr3_nt: TGTGCCAGCAGTTTACAGGGATTTGGCTACACCTTC
v_call: TRBV9; clone_size: -; j_call: TRBJ1-3; d_call: -; cdr3_aa: CASSVQGQGNTIYF; cdr3_nt: TGTGCCAGCAGCGTCCAGGGGCAGGGAAACACCATATATTTT
v_call: TRBV27; clone_size: few; j_call: TRBJ1-2; d_call: TRBD1; cdr3_aa: CASTGTGDLGYTF; cdr3_nt: TGTGCCAGCACCGGGACAGGGGACTTGGGCTACACCTTC
v_call: TRBV25-1; clone_size: few; j_call: TRBJ2-6; d_call: TRBD1; cdr3_aa: CASSVQGVGANVLTF; cdr3_nt: TGTGCCAGCAGTGTGCAGGGGGTTGGGGCCAACGTCCTGACTTTC
v_call: TRBV15; clone_size: -; j_call: TRBJ1-4; d_call: -; cdr3_aa: CATSRDRGAREKLFF; cdr3_nt: TGTGCCACCAGCAGAGATCGGGGGGCGCGTGAAAAACTGTTTTTT
v_call: TRBV27; clone_size: -; j_call: TRBJ1-6; d_call: -; cdr3_aa: CASGLMVGNSPLHF; cdr3_nt: TGTGCCAGCGGGCTGATGGTTGGAAATTCACCCCTCCACTTT
v_call: TRBV5-4; clone_size: many; j_call: TRBJ1-5; d_call: -; cdr3_aa: CASSRRTQEQPQHF; cdr3_nt: TGTGCCAGCAGCCGACGGACTCAGGAACAGCCCCAGCATTTT
v_call: TRBV6-1; clone_size: -; j_call: TRBJ1-5; d_call: TRBD1; cdr3_aa: CASSARDRYSNQPQHF; cdr3_nt: TGTGCCAGCAGTGCCCGGGACAGGTATAGCAATCAGCCCCAGCATTTT
v_call: TRBV5-1; clone_size: few; j_call: TRBJ1-2; d_call: -; cdr3_aa: CASSSKGLPGNYGYTF; cdr3_nt: TGTGCCAGCAGCTCCAAGGGACTGCCGGGAAACTATGGCTACACCTTC
v_call: TRBV5-4; clone_size: many; j_call: TRBJ2-1; d_call: -; cdr3_aa: CASSLVMGQQFF; cdr3_nt: TGTGCCAGCAGCTTGGTAATGGGGCAGCAGTTCTTC
v_call: TRBV7-2; clone_size: few; j_call: TRBJ2-3; d_call: -; cdr3_aa: CASSSSGGSDTQYF; cdr3_nt: TGTGCCAGCAGCTCCTCAGGCGGGTCAGATACGCAGTATTTT
v_call: TRBV7-2; clone_size: few; j_call: TRBJ2-7; d_call: -; cdr3_aa: CASSLGRYSYEQYF; cdr3_nt: TGTGCCAGCAGCTTAGGGCGCTATTCCTACGAGCAGTACTTC
v_call: TRBV6-6; clone_size: -; j_call: TRBJ2-1; d_call: -; cdr3_aa: CASSYDGGSGEQFF; cdr3_nt: TGTGCCAGCAGTTACGACGGGGGTAGCGGTGAGCAGTTCTTC
v_call: TRBV28; clone_size: -; j_call: TRBJ2-2; d_call: -; cdr3_aa: CASRQGLAGELFF; cdr3_nt: TGTGCCAGCAGGCAGGGCCTGGCCGGGGAGCTGTTTTTT
v_call: TRBV28; clone_size: -; j_call: TRBJ1-5; d_call: -; cdr3_aa: CASSSGGRNQPQHF; cdr3_nt: TGTGCCAGCAGTTCCGGGGGGCGGAATCAGCCCCAGCATTTT
v_call: TRBV7-9; clone_size: -; j_call: TRBJ2-3; d_call: -; cdr3_aa: CASSGVGGTQYF; cdr3_nt: TGTGCCAGCAGCGGCGTGGGGGGTACGCAGTATTTT
v_call: TRBV5-1; clone_size: -; j_call: TRBJ1-1; d_call: TRBD1; cdr3_aa: CASSFTGTGNTEAFF; cdr3_nt: TGCGCCAGCAGCTTTACCGGGACAGGGAACACTGAAGCTTTCTTT
v_call: TRBV4-2; clone_size: -; j_call: TRBJ1-5; d_call: -; cdr3_aa: CASSQDDNSNQPQHF; cdr3_nt: TGTGCCAGCAGCCAAGACGATAATAGCAATCAGCCCCAGCATTTT
v_call: TRBV5-4; clone_size: few; j_call: TRBJ2-1; d_call: TRBD2; cdr3_aa: CASSLAGGTEQFF; cdr3_nt: TGTGCCAGCAGCTTGGCGGGGGGAACTGAGCAGTTCTTC
v_call: TRBV7-9; clone_size: few; j_call: TRBJ1-6; d_call: -; cdr3_aa: CASSLNQGDYNSPLHF; cdr3_nt: TGTGCCAGCAGCTTAAACCAGGGAGACTATAATTCACCCCTCCACTTT
v_call: TRBV10-1; clone_size: -; j_call: TRBJ2-7; d_call: TRBD2; cdr3_aa: CASSEGAGGPYEQYF; cdr3_nt: TGCGCCAGCAGTGAGGGAGCGGGAGGGCCGTACGAGCAGTACTTC
v_call: TRBV5-4; clone_size: -; j_call: TRBJ2-1; d_call: TRBD1; cdr3_aa: CASSQGFRGTLNEQFF; cdr3_nt: TGCGCCAGCAGCCAGGGGTTCAGGGGGACCCTCAATGAGCAGTTCTTC
v_call: TRBV28; clone_size: few; j_call: TRBJ2-5; d_call: -; cdr3_aa: CATKTPETQYF; cdr3_nt: TGTGCCACTAAAACACCCGAGACCCAGTACTTC
v_call: TRBV6-1; clone_size: -; j_call: TRBJ1-1; d_call: TRBD1; cdr3_aa: CASSARTGGGNTEAFF; cdr3_nt: TGTGCCAGCAGTGCGCGGACAGGGGGTGGGAACACTGAAGCTTTCTTT
v_call: TRBV7-6; clone_size: -; j_call: TRBJ2-7; d_call: TRBD2; cdr3_aa: CASSSLFQREGPGQYF; cdr3_nt: TGTGCCAGCAGCTCCCTCTTTCAGCGGGAGGGCCCCGGGCAGTACTTC
v_call: TRBV2; clone_size: few; j_call: TRBJ2-1; d_call: TRBD2; cdr3_aa: CASSTGTSGSSTYNEQFF; cdr3_nt: TGTGCCAGCAGCACCGGGACTAGCGGGAGCTCAACCTACAATGAGCAGTTCTTC
v_call: TRBV28; clone_size: many; j_call: TRBJ2-7; d_call: -; cdr3_aa: CASSRTFTGTYEQYF; cdr3_nt: TGTGCCAGCAGTCGGACCTTTACAGGGACCTACGAGCAGTACTTC
v_call: TRBV10-1; clone_size: few; j_call: TRBJ2-2; d_call: -; cdr3_aa: CASRASGDTGELFF; cdr3_nt: TGCGCCAGCAGGGCCTCAGGGGATACCGGGGAGCTGTTTTTT
v_call: TRBV28; clone_size: few; j_call: TRBJ2-7; d_call: -; cdr3_aa: CASSPAPIKTGLMSYEQYF; cdr3_nt: TGTGCCAGCAGTCCAGCCCCAATAAAGACAGGCCTAATGTCCTACGAGCAGTACTTC
v_call: TRBV5-1; clone_size: few; j_call: TRBJ2-7; d_call: -; cdr3_aa: CASSGSRTSSSYEQYF; cdr3_nt: TGCGCCAGCAGCGGGTCGCGTACGAGCAGCTCCTACGAGCAGTACTTC
v_call: TRBV12-2; clone_size: -; j_call: TRBJ1-1; d_call: -; cdr3_aa: CASRPARAHEAFF; cdr3_nt: TGTGCAAGTCGCCCCGCCCGGGCCCATGAAGCTTTCTTT
v_call: TRBV29-1; clone_size: -; j_call: TRBJ2-6; d_call: -; cdr3_aa: CSAISAVQGGSGANVLTF; cdr3_nt: TGCAGCGCTATATCTGCTGTACAGGGTGGCTCTGGGGCCAACGTCCTGACTTTC
v_call: TRBV11-2; clone_size: -; j_call: TRBJ2-3; d_call: -; cdr3_aa: CASSTQSGLRTDTQYF; cdr3_nt: TGTGCCAGCAGCACCCAGAGCGGGCTCCGCACAGATACGCAGTATTTT
v_call: TRBV29-1; clone_size: -; j_call: TRBJ2-5; d_call: -; cdr3_aa: CSVADSEETQYF; cdr3_nt: TGCAGCGTCGCTGACAGTGAAGAGACCCAGTACTTC
v_call: TRBV7-2; clone_size: few; j_call: TRBJ2-2; d_call: TRBD1; cdr3_aa: CASRPRQGAVTGELFF; cdr3_nt: TGTGCCAGCAGACCCAGACAGGGGGCGGTCACCGGGGAGCTGTTTTTT
v_call: TRBV30; clone_size: -; j_call: TRBJ2-5; d_call: TRBD1; cdr3_aa: CAGKQGAQETQYF; cdr3_nt: TGTGCCGGTAAACAGGGGGCGCAAGAGACCCAGTACTTC
v_call: TRBV6-1; clone_size: -; j_call: TRBJ2-3; d_call: -; cdr3_aa: CASSVYTQYF; cdr3_nt: TGTGCCAGCAGTGTGTATACGCAGTATTTT
v_call: TRBV19; clone_size: few; j_call: TRBJ2-1; d_call: TRBD1; cdr3_aa: CASSILGQGKKDEQFF; cdr3_nt: TGTGCCAGTAGTATATTGGGACAGGGAAAAAAGGATGAGCAGTTCTTC
v_call: TRBV6-6; clone_size: few; j_call: TRBJ2-7; d_call: -; cdr3_aa: CASSSLAYEQYF; cdr3_nt: TGTGCCAGCAGTTCACTGGCCTACGAGCAGTACTTC
v_call: TRBV7-6; clone_size: -; j_call: TRBJ1-3; d_call: -; cdr3_aa: CASSAERAGFGNTIYF; cdr3_nt: TGTGCCAGCAGCGCCGAGCGAGCAGGGTTCGGAAACACCATATATTTT